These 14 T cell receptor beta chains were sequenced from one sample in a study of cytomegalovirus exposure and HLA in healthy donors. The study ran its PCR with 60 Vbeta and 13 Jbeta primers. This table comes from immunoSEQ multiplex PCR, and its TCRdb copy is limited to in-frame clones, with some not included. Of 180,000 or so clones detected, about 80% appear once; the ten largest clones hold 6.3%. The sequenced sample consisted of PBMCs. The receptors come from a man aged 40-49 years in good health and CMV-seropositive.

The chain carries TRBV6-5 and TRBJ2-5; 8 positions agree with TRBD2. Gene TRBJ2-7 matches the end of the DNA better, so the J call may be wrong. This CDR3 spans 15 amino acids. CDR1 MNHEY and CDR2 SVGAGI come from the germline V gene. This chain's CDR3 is CASRPSRAGGGEQYF. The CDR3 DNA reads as TGTGCCAGCAGACCCTCAAGGGCGGGAGGTGGCGAGCAGTACTTC.

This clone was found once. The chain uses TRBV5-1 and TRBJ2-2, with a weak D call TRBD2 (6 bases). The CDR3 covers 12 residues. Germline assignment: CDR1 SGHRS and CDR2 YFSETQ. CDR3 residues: CATRAGTGELFF. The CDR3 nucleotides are TGCGCGACCCGGGCGGGAACCGGGGAGCTGTTTTTT.

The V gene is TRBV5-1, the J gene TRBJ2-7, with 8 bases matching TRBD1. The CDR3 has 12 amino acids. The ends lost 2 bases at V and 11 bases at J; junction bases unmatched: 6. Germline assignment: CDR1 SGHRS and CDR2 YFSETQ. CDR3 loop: CASSFTGGDEYF. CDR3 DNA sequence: TGCGCCAGCAGCTTTACAGGGGGAGACGAGTACTTC.

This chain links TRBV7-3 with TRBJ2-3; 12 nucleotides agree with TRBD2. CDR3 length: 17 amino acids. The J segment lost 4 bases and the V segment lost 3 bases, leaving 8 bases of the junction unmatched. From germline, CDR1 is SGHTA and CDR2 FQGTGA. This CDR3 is CASSLRPSGRGADTQYF. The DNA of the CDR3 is TGTGCCAGCAGCTTGCGTCCTAGCGGGAGGGGGGCAGATACGCAGTATTTT. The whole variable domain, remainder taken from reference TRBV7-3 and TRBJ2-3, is GAGVSQTPSNKVTEKGKYVELRCDPISGHTALYWYRQSLGQGPEFLIYFQGTGAADDSGLPNDRFFAVRPEGSVSTLKIQRTERGDSAVYLCASSLRPSGRGADTQYFGPGTRLTVL.

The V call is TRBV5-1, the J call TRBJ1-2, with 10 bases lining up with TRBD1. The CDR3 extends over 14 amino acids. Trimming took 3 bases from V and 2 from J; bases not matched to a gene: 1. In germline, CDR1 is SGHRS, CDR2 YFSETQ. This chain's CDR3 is CASSWGQGNYGYTF. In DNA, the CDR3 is TGCGCCAGCAGCTGGGGACAGGGGAACTATGGCTACACCTTC.

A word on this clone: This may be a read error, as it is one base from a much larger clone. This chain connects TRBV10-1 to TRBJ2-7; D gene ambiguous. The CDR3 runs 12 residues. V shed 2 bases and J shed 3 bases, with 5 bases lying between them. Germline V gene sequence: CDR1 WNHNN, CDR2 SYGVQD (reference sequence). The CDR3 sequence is CASSEHSYEQYF. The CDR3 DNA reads TGCGCCAGCAGTGAGCACAGCTACGAGCAGTACTTC.

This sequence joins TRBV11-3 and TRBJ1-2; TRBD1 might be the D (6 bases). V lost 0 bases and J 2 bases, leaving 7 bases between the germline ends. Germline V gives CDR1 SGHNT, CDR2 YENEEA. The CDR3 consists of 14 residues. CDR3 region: CASSLDDRNYGYTF. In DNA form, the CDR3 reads TGTGCCAGCAGCTTAGATGACAGGAACTATGGCTACACCTTC.

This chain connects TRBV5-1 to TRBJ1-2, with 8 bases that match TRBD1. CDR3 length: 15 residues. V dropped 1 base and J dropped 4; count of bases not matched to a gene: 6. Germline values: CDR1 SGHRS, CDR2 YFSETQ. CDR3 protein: CASSLSGQGAYGYTF. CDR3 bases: TGCGCCAGCAGCTTGAGTGGACAGGGCGCCTATGGCTACACCTTC. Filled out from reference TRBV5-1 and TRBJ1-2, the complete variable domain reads KAGVTQTPRYLIKTRGQQVTLSCSPISGHRSVSWYQQTPGQGLQFLFEYFSETQRNKGNFPGRFSGRQFSNSRSEMNVSTLELGDSALYLCASSLSGQGAYGYTFGSGTRLTVV.

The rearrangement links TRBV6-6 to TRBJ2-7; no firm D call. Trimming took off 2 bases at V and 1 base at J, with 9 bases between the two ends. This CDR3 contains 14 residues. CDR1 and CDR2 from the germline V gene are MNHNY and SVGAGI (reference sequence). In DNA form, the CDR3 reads TGTGCCAGCAGTTACCCCCAAGAGTCCTACGAGCAGTACTTC. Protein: CASSYPQESYEQYF.

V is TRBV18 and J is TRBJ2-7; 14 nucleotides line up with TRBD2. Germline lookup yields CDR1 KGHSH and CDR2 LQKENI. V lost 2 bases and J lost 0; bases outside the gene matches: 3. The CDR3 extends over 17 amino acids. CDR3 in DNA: TGTGCCAGCTCACCATTAGGGACTAGCGGGAGCTCCTACGAGCAGTACTTC. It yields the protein CASSPLGTSGSSYEQYF.

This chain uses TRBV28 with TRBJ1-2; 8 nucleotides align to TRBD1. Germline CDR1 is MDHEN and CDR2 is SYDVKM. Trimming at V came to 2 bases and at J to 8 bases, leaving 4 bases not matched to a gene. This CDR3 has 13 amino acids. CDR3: CASSLAGGDGYTF. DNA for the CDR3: TGTGCCAGCAGTTTAGCAGGGGGCGACGGCTACACCTTC.

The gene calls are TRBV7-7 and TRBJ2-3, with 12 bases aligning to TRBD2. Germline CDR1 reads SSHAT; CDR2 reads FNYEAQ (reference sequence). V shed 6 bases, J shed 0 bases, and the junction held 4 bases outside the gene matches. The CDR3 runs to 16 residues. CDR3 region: CASSPGTSGSTDTQYF. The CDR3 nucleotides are TGTGCCAGCAGTCCTGGGACTAGCGGGAGCACAGATACGCAGTATTTT.

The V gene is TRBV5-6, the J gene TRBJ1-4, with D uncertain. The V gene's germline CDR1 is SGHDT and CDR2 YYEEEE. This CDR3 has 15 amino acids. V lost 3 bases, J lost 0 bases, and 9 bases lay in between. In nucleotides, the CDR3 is TGTGCCAGCAGCTGGCTGGCTGCAACTAATGAAAAACTGTTTTTT. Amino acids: CASSWLAATNEKLFF.

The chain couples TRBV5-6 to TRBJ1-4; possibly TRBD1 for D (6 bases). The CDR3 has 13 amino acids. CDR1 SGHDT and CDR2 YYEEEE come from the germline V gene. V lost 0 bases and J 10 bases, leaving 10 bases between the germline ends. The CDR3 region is CASSLGGRGKLFF. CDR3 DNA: TGTGCCAGCAGCTTGGGTGGCAGGGGAAAACTGTTTTTT.